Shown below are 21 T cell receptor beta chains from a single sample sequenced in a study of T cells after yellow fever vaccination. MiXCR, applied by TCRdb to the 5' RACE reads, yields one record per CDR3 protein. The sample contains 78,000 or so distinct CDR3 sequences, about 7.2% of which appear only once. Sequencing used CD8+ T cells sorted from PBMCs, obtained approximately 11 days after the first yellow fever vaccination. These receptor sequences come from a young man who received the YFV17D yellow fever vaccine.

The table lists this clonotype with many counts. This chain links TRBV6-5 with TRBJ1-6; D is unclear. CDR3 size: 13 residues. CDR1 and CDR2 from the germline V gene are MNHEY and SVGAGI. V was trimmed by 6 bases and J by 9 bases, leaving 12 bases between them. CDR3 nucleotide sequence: TGTGCCAGCAGCATGGGTGGCGGTTCACCCCTCCACTTT. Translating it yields CASSMGGGSPLHF.

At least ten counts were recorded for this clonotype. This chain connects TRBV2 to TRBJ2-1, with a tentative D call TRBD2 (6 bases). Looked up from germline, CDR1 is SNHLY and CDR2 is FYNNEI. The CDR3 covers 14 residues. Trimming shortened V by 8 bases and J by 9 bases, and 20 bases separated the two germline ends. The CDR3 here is CASRPGLEQPEQFF. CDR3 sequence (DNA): TGTGCCAGCCGACCGGGACTCGAGCAGCCTGAGCAGTTCTTC.

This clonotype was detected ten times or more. This chain's CDR3 is CASSYGIAGYNEQFF. CDR3 DNA: TGTGCCAGCAGTTACGGGATAGCGGGGTACAATGAGCAGTTCTTC. The chain employs TRBV6-5 and TRBJ2-1; 8 nucleotides match TRBD2. V shed 2 bases, J shed 4 bases, and the junction held 4 bases outside the gene matches. Germline V gene lookup returns CDR1 MNHEY and CDR2 SVGAGI. The CDR3 extends over 15 amino acids.

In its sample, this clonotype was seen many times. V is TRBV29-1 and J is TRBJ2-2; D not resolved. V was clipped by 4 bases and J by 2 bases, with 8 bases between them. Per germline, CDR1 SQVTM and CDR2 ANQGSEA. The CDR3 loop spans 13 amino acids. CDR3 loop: CSVATANTGELFF. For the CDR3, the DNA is TGCAGCGTTGCCACAGCTAACACCGGGGAGCTGTTTTTT.

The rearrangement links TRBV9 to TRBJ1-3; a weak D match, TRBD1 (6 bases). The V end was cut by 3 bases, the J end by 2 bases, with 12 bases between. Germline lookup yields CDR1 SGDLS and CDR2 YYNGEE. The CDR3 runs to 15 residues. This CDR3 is CASSEEQGTGNTIYF. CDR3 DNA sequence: TGTGCCAGCAGCGAGGAACAGGGAACTGGAAACACCATATATTTT.

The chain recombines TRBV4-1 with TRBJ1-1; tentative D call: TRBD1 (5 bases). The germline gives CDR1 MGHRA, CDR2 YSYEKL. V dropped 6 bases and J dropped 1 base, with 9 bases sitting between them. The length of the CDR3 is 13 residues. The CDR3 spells CASSFTGNTEAFF. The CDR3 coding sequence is TGCGCCAGCAGTTTTACAGGGAACACTGAAGCTTTCTTT.

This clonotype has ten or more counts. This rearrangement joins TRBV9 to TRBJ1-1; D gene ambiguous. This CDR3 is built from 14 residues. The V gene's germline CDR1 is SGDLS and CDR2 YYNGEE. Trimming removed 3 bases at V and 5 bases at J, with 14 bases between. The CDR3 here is CASSASLGGTEAFF. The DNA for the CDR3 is TGTGCCAGCAGCGCTTCCTTGGGAGGGACTGAAGCTTTCTTT.

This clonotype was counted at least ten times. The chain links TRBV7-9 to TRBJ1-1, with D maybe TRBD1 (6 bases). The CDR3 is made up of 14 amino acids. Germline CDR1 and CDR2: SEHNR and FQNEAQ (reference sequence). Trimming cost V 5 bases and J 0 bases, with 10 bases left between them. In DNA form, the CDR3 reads TGTGCCAGCAGCGACGGACAGATGAACACTGAAGCTTTCTTT. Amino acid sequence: CASSDGQMNTEAFF.

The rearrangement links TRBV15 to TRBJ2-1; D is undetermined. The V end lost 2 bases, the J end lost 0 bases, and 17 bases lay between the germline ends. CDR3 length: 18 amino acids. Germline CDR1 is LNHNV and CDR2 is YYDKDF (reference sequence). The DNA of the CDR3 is TGTGCCACCAGCAGAACCGTACTCGGTCGAAGCTCCTACAATGAGCAGTTCTTC. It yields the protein CATSRTVLGRSSYNEQFF.

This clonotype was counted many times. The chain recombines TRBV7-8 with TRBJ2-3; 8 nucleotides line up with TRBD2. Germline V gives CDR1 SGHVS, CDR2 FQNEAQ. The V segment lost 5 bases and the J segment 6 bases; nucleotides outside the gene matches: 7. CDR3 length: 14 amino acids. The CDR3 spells CASSPPGGVDTQYF. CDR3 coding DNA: TGTGCCAGCAGCCCTCCGGGGGGGGTGGATACGCAGTATTTT.

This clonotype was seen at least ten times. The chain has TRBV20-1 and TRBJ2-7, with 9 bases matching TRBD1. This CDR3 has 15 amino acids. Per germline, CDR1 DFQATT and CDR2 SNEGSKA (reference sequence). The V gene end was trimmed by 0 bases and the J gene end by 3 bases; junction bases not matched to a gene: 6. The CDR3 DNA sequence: TGCAGTGCTAGAGATATGGGACAGGGAATCTACGAGCAGTACTTC. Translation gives CSARDMGQGIYEQYF.

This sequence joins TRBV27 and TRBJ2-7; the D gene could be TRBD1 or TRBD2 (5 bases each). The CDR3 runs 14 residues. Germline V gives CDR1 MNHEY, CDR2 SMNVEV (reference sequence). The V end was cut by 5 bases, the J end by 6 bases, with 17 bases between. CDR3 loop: CASSPTGTNGEQYV. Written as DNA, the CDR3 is TGTGCCAGCAGTCCCACCGGGACGAACGGCGAGCAGTACGTC.

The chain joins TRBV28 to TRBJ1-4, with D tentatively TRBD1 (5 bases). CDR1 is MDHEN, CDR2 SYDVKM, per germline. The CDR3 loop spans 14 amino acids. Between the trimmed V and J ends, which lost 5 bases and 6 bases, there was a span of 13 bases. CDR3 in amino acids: CASSPAGTDEKLFF. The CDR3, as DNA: TGTGCCAGCAGTCCGGCCGGGACGGATGAAAAACTGTTTTTT.

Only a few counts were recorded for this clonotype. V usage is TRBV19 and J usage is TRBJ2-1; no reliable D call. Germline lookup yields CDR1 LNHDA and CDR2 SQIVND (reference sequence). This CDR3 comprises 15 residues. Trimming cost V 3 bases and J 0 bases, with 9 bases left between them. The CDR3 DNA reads TGTGCCAGTAGTATGTCCTCGAGCTCCTACAATGAGCAGTTCTTC. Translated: CASSMSSSSYNEQFF.

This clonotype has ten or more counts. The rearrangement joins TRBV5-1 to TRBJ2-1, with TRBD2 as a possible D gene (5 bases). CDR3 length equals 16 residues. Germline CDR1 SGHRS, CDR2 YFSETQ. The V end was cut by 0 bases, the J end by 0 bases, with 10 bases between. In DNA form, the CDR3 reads TGCGCCAGCAGCTTGGATGCTCGGGGCTCCTACAATGAGCAGTTCTTC. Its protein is CASSLDARGSYNEQFF.

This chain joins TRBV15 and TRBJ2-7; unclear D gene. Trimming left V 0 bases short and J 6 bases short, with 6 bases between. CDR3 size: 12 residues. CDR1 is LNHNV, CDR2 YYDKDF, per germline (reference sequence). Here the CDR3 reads CATSRESSEQYF. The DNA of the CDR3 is TGTGCCACCAGCAGAGAAAGCAGCGAGCAGTACTTC.

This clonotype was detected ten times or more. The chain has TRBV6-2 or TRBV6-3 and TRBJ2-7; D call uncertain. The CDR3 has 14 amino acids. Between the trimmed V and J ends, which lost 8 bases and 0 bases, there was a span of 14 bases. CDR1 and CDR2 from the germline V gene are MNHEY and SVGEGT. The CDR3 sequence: CASVETLSSYEQYF. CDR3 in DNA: TGTGCCAGCGTCGAGACGCTAAGCTCCTACGAGCAGTACTTC.

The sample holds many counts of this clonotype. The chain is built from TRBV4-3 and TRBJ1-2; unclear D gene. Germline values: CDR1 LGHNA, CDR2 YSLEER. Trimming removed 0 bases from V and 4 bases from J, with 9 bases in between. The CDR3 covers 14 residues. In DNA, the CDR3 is TGCGCCAGCAGCCAAGAGGGGAGCCCCTATGGCTACACCTTC. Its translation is CASSQEGSPYGYTF.

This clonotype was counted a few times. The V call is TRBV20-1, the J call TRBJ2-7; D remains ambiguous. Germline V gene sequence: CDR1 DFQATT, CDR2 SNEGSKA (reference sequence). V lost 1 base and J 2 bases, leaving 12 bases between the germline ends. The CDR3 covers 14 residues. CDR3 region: CSARGEDQTYEQYF. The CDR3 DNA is TGCAGTGCTAGAGGTGAAGACCAGACCTACGAGCAGTACTTC.

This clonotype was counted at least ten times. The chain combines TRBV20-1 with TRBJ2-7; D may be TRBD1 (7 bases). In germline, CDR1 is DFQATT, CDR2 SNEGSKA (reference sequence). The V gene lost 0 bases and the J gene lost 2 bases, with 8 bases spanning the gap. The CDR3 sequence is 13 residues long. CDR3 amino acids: CSARDRGAYEQYV. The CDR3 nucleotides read TGCAGTGCTAGAGACAGGGGGGCCTACGAGCAGTACGTC.

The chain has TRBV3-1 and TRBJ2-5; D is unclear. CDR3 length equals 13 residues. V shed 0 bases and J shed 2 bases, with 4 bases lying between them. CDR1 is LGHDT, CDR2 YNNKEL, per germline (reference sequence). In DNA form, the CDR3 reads TGTGCCAGCAGCCAAGAGAAGCAAGAGACCCAGTACTTC. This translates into CASSQEKQETQYF.